Listed below are T cell receptor beta chains from one sample, sequenced in a study of blood T cell repertoires in COVID-19. This table comes from immunoSEQ multiplex PCR, and its TCRdb copy is limited to in-frame clones, with some not included. The repertoire holds about 400,000 clones, around 89% seen once, with 4% to 5.5% in the top ten. The specimen was peripheral blood. These receptor sequences come from a woman in her 30s with acute or convalescent COVID-19. CDR3s include the opening cysteine and the closing phenylalanine or tryptophan. A D gene is named only where the DNA matches it firmly. Clone size is not always given. Where it is, it says once, few, many or a class for expanded clones.

-	TRBJ2-1	-	TRBV5-1	CASSSGIQGIYNEQFF	TGCGCCAGCAGCTCCGGCATTCAGGGGATCTACAATGAGCAGTTCTTC
-	TRBJ1-1	-	TRBV5-1	CASSSQGDTEAFF	TGCGCCAGCAGCTCACAGGGTGACACTGAAGCTTTCTTT
-	TRBJ1-2	TRBD1	TRBV29-1	CSVAGSTGSDGYTF	TGCAGCGTTGCTGGGTCGACAGGGTCGGATGGCTACACCTTC
-	TRBJ2-5	TRBD1	TRBV6-6	CASSFLGTGRRETQYF	TGTGCCAGCAGTTTTCTAGGGACAGGGCGGAGGGAGACCCAGTACTTC
-	TRBJ2-7	TRBD2	TRBV4-1	CASSQISGTSGVYEQYF	TGCGCCAGCAGCCAAATTTCCGGGACTAGCGGGGTCTACGAGCAGTACTTC
few	TRBJ2-7	-	TRBV7-3	CASSLTGPGEGYEQYF	TGTGCCAGCAGCTTAACGGGGCCAGGGGAGGGTTACGAGCAGTACTTC
once	TRBJ2-2	TRBD1	TRBV10-3	CAISEYPQGAANTGELFF	TGTGCCATCAGTGAATACCCCCAGGGGGCCGCGAACACCGGGGAGCTGTTTTTT
-	TRBJ1-6	-	TRBV5-4	CASSFGPGLNSPLHF	TGTGCCAGCAGCTTTGGTCCGGGTCTAAATTCACCCCTCCACTTT
-	TRBJ2-1	TRBD1	TRBV18	CASSSGQGAYNEQFF	TGTGCCAGCTCATCGGGACAGGGGGCCTACAATGAGCAGTTCTTC
-	TRBJ1-2	-	TRBV19	CASSLQNNYGYTF	TGTGCCAGTAGTCTACAGAATAACTATGGCTACACCTTC
few	TRBJ2-2	-	TRBV12-3/TRBV12-4	CASSFISSGELFF	TGTGCCAGCAGTTTTATCAGTTCCGGGGAGCTGTTTTTT
-	TRBJ2-7	TRBD1	TRBV6-5	CASGQGNFVYEQYF	TGTGCCAGCGGACAGGGGAACTTCGTCTACGAGCAGTACTTC
once	TRBJ2-5	-	TRBV5-1	CASSLSGDVETQYF	TGCGCCAGCAGCTTGTCAGGGGATGTGGAGACCCAGTACTTC
once	TRBJ2-3	-	TRBV30	CAWSAPGVTDTQYF	TGTGCCTGGAGTGCACCAGGGGTTACAGATACGCAGTATTTT
-	TRBJ1-2	-	TRBV2	CASSFSPSTGGYTF	TGTGCCAGCAGTTTTTCACCCTCTACGGGTGGCTACACCTTC
-	TRBJ1-4	TRBD1	TRBV18	CASSRDRLEKLFF	TGTGCCAGCTCACGGGACAGACTTGAAAAACTGTTTTTT
-	TRBJ2-1	-	TRBV7-3	CASSLSSVTEQFF	TGTGCCAGCAGCTTAAGTTCAGTAACTGAGCAGTTCTTC
-	TRBJ1-1	-	TRBV10-2	CASNGGMNTEAFF	TGCGCCAGCAACGGGGGGATGAACACTGAAGCTTTCTTT
-	TRBJ1-1	-	TRBV19	CASSITASKNTEAFF	TGTGCCAGTAGTATTACTGCCTCCAAGAACACTGAAGCTTTCTTT
-	TRBJ2-7	-	TRBV10-3	CAISDMGHAYEQYF	TGTGCCATCAGTGATATGGGACACGCATACGAGCAGTACTTC
-	TRBJ1-1	-	TRBV7-9	CASSQNHGGNEAFF	TGTGCCAGCAGCCAGAACCACGGGGGTAATGAAGCTTTCTTT
-	TRBJ2-1	-	TRBV12-3/TRBV12-4	CASSLYGEAEQFF	TGTGCCAGCAGTTTGTACGGGGAGGCTGAGCAGTTCTTC
-	TRBJ1-3	TRBD1	TRBV6-1	CASSDSGQSSGNTIYF	TGTGCCAGCAGTGATTCGGGACAGAGCTCTGGAAACACCATATATTTT
many	TRBJ1-6	TRBD1	TRBV3-1/TRBV3-2	CASSSTGYNSPLHF	TGTGCCAGCAGCTCGACAGGGTACAATTCACCCCTCCACTTT
-	TRBJ2-5	-	TRBV7-2	CASSFGREETQYF	TGTGCCAGCAGCTTCGGCCGGGAGGAGACCCAGTACTTC
few	TRBJ1-1	-	TRBV5-1	CASTHGTGGTEAFF	TGCGCCAGCACCCATGGAACCGGGGGGACTGAAGCTTTCTTT
few	TRBJ1-1	-	TRBV29-1	CSVKLIQGNTEAFF	TGCAGCGTAAAACTGATCCAGGGGAACACTGAAGCTTTCTTT
-	TRBJ2-7	-	TRBV10-3	CAISEYGGEYEQYF	TGTGCCATCAGTGAGTATGGCGGGGAGTACGAGCAGTACTTC
-	TRBJ2-7	TRBD2	TRBV11-2	CASSLERGGPYEQYF	TGTGCCAGCAGCTTAGAACGGGGGGGGCCGTACGAGCAGTACTTC
-	TRBJ1-2	-	TRBV19	CASSIAGAYGYTF	TGTGCCAGTAGTATAGCAGGGGCGTATGGCTACACCTTC
-	TRBJ1-2	-	TRBV2	CASSDGGEGYTF	TGTGCCAGCAGTGATGGAGGAGAGGGCTACACCTTC
-	TRBJ1-6	-	TRBV6-1	CASSEAAETYNSPLHF	TGTGCCAGCAGTGAAGCGGCGGAAACCTATAATTCACCCCTCCACTTT
few	TRBJ2-5	TRBD2	TRBV9	CASSPHSGVLQETQYF	TGTGCCAGCAGCCCCCATAGCGGGGTATTGCAAGAGACCCAGTACTTC